This TCR beta chain was documented in a study of early T cells in non-severe SARS-CoV-2 infection. Overall study: RNA in bulk from unsorted whole blood was sequenced, and chains were unpaired. Study findings and constraints: Anti-spike CD8 responses were favored by VDJdb matching, which missed private and CD4 specificities.

Turning to this clonotype: What it binds is unknown.

Unique molecular identifiers were attached to individual cDNA molecules. TCRdb called the 5' RACE reads again in MiXCR, with one record for every CDR3 protein. The sample holds fewer than 100,000 distinct CDR3 sequences; less than 20% are singletons and the top ten take approximately 2.6%. The V and J ends lost 0 bases and 4 bases, in that order; junction bases with no gene match: 11. CDR1 and CDR2 (germline): GTSNPN, SVGIG (reference sequence). CDR3 length equals 17 residues. The genes are TRBV30 and TRBJ2-1, with 8 nucleotides matching TRBD1. This clonotype was sampled from an adult who was a healthcare worker with PCR-confirmed SARS-CoV-2 infection or an uninfected control (not recorded which). Sequencing input: whole blood. CDR3 protein: CAWSVPPGGLGYNEQFF. The DNA for the CDR3 is TGTGCCTGGAGTGTCCCTCCAGGGGGCTTGGGATACAATGAGCAGTTCTTC.